This T cell receptor beta chain emerged from a study of T cell responses to AZD1222 COVID-19 vaccine. Study-level background: Whether given at about 4 or about 12 weeks, second doses were pooled.

Study-wide points: Following two doses of AZD1222, Spike-specific TCR breadth and depth rose. There were vaccine-associated CD4 TCRs across spike, dominant at 160-218 and 743-854.

The CDR3 runs to 15 residues. Germline V CDR1 and CDR2: MNHEY, SVGEGT. V dropped 2 bases and J dropped 1 base, with 11 bases sitting between them. In the case of this clone: The antigen is unknown.

The repertoire was sequenced with immunoSEQ multiplex PCR; TCRdb's copy has only in-frame clones and lacks some. The sample consists of about 100,000 clones, about 93% of them appearing once. This clonotype was obtained from an adult in good health. The sample was peripheral blood, taken on day 0 of AZD1222 vaccination. The V and J genes are TRBV6-2 or TRBV6-3 and TRBJ1-1; D is uncertain. This CDR3 reads CASSYGWLSNTEAFF. The DNA for the CDR3 is TGTGCCAGCAGTTACGGTTGGCTTTCGAACACTGAAGCTTTCTTT.